This passage covers 20 T cell receptor beta chains from one sample sequenced in a study of OX40 agonist ivuxolimab in advanced cancers. Sequenced by immunoSEQ multiplex PCR; TCRdb stores in-frame clones only, minus some. The table includes tens of thousands of clones, about 87% detected once. Sequencing was performed on CD4+ or CD8+ T cells sorted from blood, taken in a trial of the OX40 agonist ivuxolimab. The source is an adult with an advanced solid tumor such as melanoma, head and neck, liver or kidney cancer.

The rearrangement links TRBV7-9 to TRBJ2-3, with 10 bases that match TRBD1. The ends lost 4 bases at V and 3 bases at J; junction bases unmatched: 7. The CDR3 is made up of 16 amino acids. The germline gives CDR1 SEHNR, CDR2 FQNEAQ (reference sequence). Here the CDR3 DNA reads TGTGCCAGCAGCTACCGGGACAGGGGATGGACAGATACGCAGTATTTT. Amino acid sequence: CASSYRDRGWTDTQYF.

J is TRBJ1-1 and V is TRBV6-6; D unclear. Germline values: CDR1 MNHNY, CDR2 SVGAGI (reference sequence). The CDR3 is 14 residues long. Trimming left V 4 bases short and J 0 bases short, with 9 bases between. DNA for the CDR3: TGTGCCAGCAGTTTTACAGTTATGAACACTGAAGCTTTCTTT. It is translated as CASSFTVMNTEAFF.

This rearrangement joins TRBV5-8 to TRBJ2-3; D ambiguous. Germline loops: CDR1 SGHTS, CDR2 YDEGEE. This CDR3 contains 15 residues. The ends were cut back, 0 bases at V and 3 bases at J, with 11 bases in the middle. CDR3 in amino acids: CASSLALFRTDTQYF. For the CDR3, the DNA is TGTGCCAGCAGCTTGGCCCTCTTCCGGACAGATACGCAGTATTTT.

The chain recombines TRBV30 with TRBJ2-6; tentatively, D is TRBD2 (5 bases). Germline loops: CDR1 GTSNPN, CDR2 SVGIG (reference sequence). The CDR3 has 15 residues. Trimming removed 5 bases at V and 4 bases at J, with 15 bases between. CDR3 residues: CAWGGGRAGANVLTF. CDR3 nucleotides: TGTGCCTGGGGAGGAGGTCGGGCCGGGGCCAACGTCCTGACTTTC.

This chain connects TRBV6-5 to TRBJ1-1; D is uncertain. Germline V lookup: CDR1 MNHEY, CDR2 SVGAGI. This CDR3 spans 14 amino acids. With 0 bases removed from V and 7 bases from J, the gap between germline ends came to 12 bases. In DNA, the CDR3 is TGTGCCAGCAGTTACTCGGGGTGGCTAAATGAAGCTTTCTTT. Residues: CASSYSGWLNEAFF.

This chain joins TRBV28 and TRBJ2-7; 7 bases are shared with TRBD2. The CDR3 sequence is 15 residues long. From germline, CDR1 is MDHEN and CDR2 SYDVKM. V lost 1 base to trimming and J lost 0 bases; unmatched junction nucleotides: 3. The CDR3 reads CASSLLSSGSYEQYF. The CDR3 bases are TGTGCCAGCAGTTTATTGTCTAGCGGCTCCTACGAGCAGTACTTC.

This sequence joins TRBV30 and TRBJ1-2; D uncertain. Looked up from germline, CDR1 is GTSNPN and CDR2 is SVGIG (reference sequence). The germline V and J ends were trimmed by 6 bases and 4 bases, with 12 bases remaining between them. The CDR3 loop spans 12 amino acids. The CDR3 sequence is CACSDGSYGYTF. The CDR3 DNA sequence: TGTGCCTGCTCAGACGGTAGCTATGGCTACACCTTC. Filled out from reference TRBV30 and TRBJ1-2, the complete variable domain reads SQTIHQWPATLVQPVGSPLSLECTVEGTSNPNLYWYRQAAGRGLQLLFYSVGIGQISSEVPQNLSASRPQDRQFILSSKKLLLSDSGFYLCACSDGSYGYTFGSGTRLTVV.

The chain has TRBV6-6 and TRBJ1-5; 9 nucleotides match TRBD1. The germline V gene has CDR1 MNHNY and CDR2 SVGAGI (reference sequence). This CDR3 contains 14 residues. Trimming removed 7 bases from V and 7 bases from J; junction bases left unmatched: 8. CDR3 sequence reads: CASTRQGGLQPQHF. CDR3 coding DNA: TGTGCCAGCACCCGACAGGGGGGTCTGCAGCCCCAGCATTTT.

The chain has TRBV9 and TRBJ2-1; 9 bases map to TRBD1. CDR1 is SGDLS, CDR2 YYNGEE, per germline. The junction had 16 bases not matched to a gene; V was cut back by 4 bases and J by 8 bases. This CDR3 has 17 residues. CDR3 in DNA: TGTGCCAGCAGCAAGGGAGTGGGGACAGGGTTTTTCGATGAGCAGTTCTTC. It specifies CASSKGVGTGFFDEQFF.

V and J are TRBV6-5 and TRBJ2-3, with 14 bases that match TRBD2. This CDR3 comprises 14 residues. The germline V gene encodes CDR1 MNHEY and CDR2 SVGAGI. With V trimmed by 10 bases and J by 4 bases, 4 bases remained unmatched. Here the CDR3 DNA reads TGTGCCACCAGACTAGCGGGAGGGCCAGATACGCAGTATTTT. Protein product: CATRLAGGPDTQYF.

This chain joins TRBV28 and TRBJ1-2; tentative D call: TRBD1 (6 bases). CDR1 and CDR2 (germline): MDHEN, SYDVKM. The ends were cut back, 0 bases at V and 2 bases at J, with 19 bases in the middle. The CDR3 has 18 residues. CDR3 coding DNA: TGTGCCAGCAGTTTATGGGGGGGCGAAGGCCGACGGAACTATGGCTACACCTTC. It specifies CASSLWGGEGRRNYGYTF.

The J gene is TRBJ2-3, the V gene TRBV9; maybe TRBD2 (6 bases). The V and J ends lost 0 bases and 1 base respectively, with 9 bases between them. The CDR3 consists of 15 residues. In germline, CDR1 is SGDLS, CDR2 YYNGEE. The CDR3 coding sequence is TGTGCCAGCAGCGTAGCGGGGGACCGCACAGATACGCAGTATTTT. Translated: CASSVAGDRTDTQYF.

The chain couples TRBV19 to TRBJ2-2, with 14 bases aligning to TRBD2. V was clipped by 5 bases and J by 5 bases; unmatched bases: 4. The CDR3 consists of 16 residues. From germline, CDR1 is LNHDA and CDR2 SQIVND (reference sequence). The CDR3 DNA sequence: TGTGCCAGTAGTTCAGGACTAGCGGGAGGTACCGGGGAGCTGTTTTTT. Protein product: CASSSGLAGGTGELFF.

The chain couples TRBV5-4 to TRBJ2-5, with D perhaps TRBD2 (5 bases). From germline, CDR1 is SGHNT and CDR2 YYREEE (reference sequence). V lost 4 bases, J lost 5 bases, and 18 bases lay in between. The CDR3 has 15 residues. CDR3 region: CASSPTGNFVETQYF. The CDR3 DNA follows: TGTGCCAGCAGCCCGACGGGAAATTTCGTCGAGACCCAGTACTTC.

V and J are TRBV21-1 and TRBJ2-3; TRBD2 is taken as the D call from the table, unchecked against the DNA. TRBV21-1 is marked as a pseudogene. The CDR3 runs to 15 residues. The CDR3 loop is CASSKLREPTDTQYF. CDR3 bases: TGTGCCAGCAGCAAACTGCGGGAGCCCACAGATACGCAGTATTTT.

This chain uses TRBV12-5 with TRBJ2-7; 10 bases map to TRBD2. Per the germline V gene, CDR1 is LGHNT and CDR2 is FRNRAP. This CDR3 comprises 15 residues. The ends lost 9 bases at V and 5 bases at J; junction bases unmatched: 13. The CDR3 nucleotides read TGTGCTAGAGGGAGCGGGAGGGCCCCAGTGAACGAGCAGTACTTC. It specifies CARGSGRAPVNEQYF.

This clone was seen a single time. The same CDR3 can be traced to other DNA sequences in this sample. This chain joins TRBV4-1 and TRBJ1-4; 10 bases fit TRBD1. V dropped 3 bases and J dropped 5; count of bases not matched to a gene: 3. CDR1 MGHRA and CDR2 YSYEKL come from the germline V gene. CDR3 length: 15 amino acids. CDR3 DNA sequence: TGCGCCAGCAGCCACCCGGGACAGGGGAATGAAAAACTGTTTTTT. Translation: CASSHPGQGNEKLFF.

This clone was observed once. The chain employs TRBV27 and TRBJ1-5, with D possibly being TRBD1 (6 bases). Germline V lookup: CDR1 MNHEY, CDR2 SMNVEV (reference sequence). Trimming pared 3 bases from V and 6 bases from J, leaving 18 bases between. This CDR3 is 16 amino acids long. For the CDR3, the DNA is TGTGCCAGCAGTTTGGGAGGGGGGAGGTTTTTTCAGCCCCAGCATTTT. Its protein is CASSLGGGRFFQPQHF.

This chain links TRBV11-2 with TRBJ2-2, with no clear D. V lost 5 bases to trimming and J lost 6 bases, with 7 bases between them. CDR1 and CDR2 from the germline V gene are SGHAT and FQNNGV. This CDR3 comprises 12 residues. The CDR3 DNA sequence: TGTGCCAGCAGCCCCTTCCCCGGGGAGCTGTTTTTT. This translates into CASSPFPGELFF.

The rearrangement joins TRBV2 to TRBJ2-3; D gene ambiguous. The CDR3 is made up of 12 amino acids. V was trimmed by 7 bases and J by 2 bases, leaving 7 bases between them. The germline V gene has CDR1 SNHLY and CDR2 FYNNEI. The CDR3 reads CASTGFTDTQYF. DNA for the CDR3: TGTGCCAGCACGGGTTTCACAGATACGCAGTATTTT.